This TCR beta chain was documented in a study of read filtering for tumor transcriptome and immune sequencing. About the research overall: Revised staging placed fewer than ten patients in R-ISS I, some 17 in II, six or seven in III. Whole-study findings and limits: Sorted CD138-negative bone marrow cells were not purified T cells. IR-seq and RNA-seq agreed better without single-read clonotypes.

At least ten counts were recorded for this clonotype. What it recognizes is unknown. Trimming removed 6 bases from V and 4 bases from J, with 18 bases in between. The CDR3 is 15 amino acids. Germline V gives CDR1 DFQATT, CDR2 SNEGSKA (reference sequence). The library was built from about 0.4 ug RNA with molecular barcoded adaptors for alpha/delta and beta/gamma chains. Using its own MiXCR run on the reads, TCRdb lists one record per CDR3 protein. The repertoire has about 35,000 distinct CDR3 sequences, 13% to 15% of them found once; the top ten carry around 6.5%. Material: a population of CD138-negative cells sorted from bone marrow. This TCR was sampled from a donor over 35 with multiple myeloma. The rearrangement uses TRBV20-1 and TRBJ1-4, with a weak D call TRBD1 (6 bases). This CDR3 is CSAQGGDGDNEKLFF. The CDR3 DNA follows: TGCAGTGCCCAAGGGGGAGATGGGGATAATGAAAAACTGTTTTTT.